Listed here are 14 T cell receptor beta chains from one sample, sequenced in a study of vaccination and CD4 T cells after COVID-19. Scientists ran DNA taken from cultured CD4+ T cells through the Oncomine TCR Beta short-read assay for sequencing. From the PCR reads, TCRdb called clonotypes with MiXCR, one entry per CDR3 protein. The repertoire holds fewer than 15,000 distinct CDR3 sequences, with roughly 50% as singletons. As to treatment: roughly ten-day PBMC culture with coronavirus spike peptide pools or control peptides (ViraFEST assay). These receptors lack a known antigen. Source material: CD4+ T cells from blood, cultured in vitro. The receptors here all came from a human donor who had recovered from COVID-19.

The chain combines TRBV11-3 with TRBJ1-1; D not resolved. CDR3 length: 12 amino acids. In germline, CDR1 is SGHNT, CDR2 YENEEA. V lost 5 bases and J lost 5, with 9 bases in between. CDR3: CASSIGETEAFF. The DNA of the CDR3 is TGTGCCAGCAGCATAGGAGAGACTGAAGCTTTCTTT.

This clonotype was detected a few times. This chain connects TRBV6-2 or TRBV6-3 to TRBJ1-2; D is uncertain. This CDR3 spans 14 amino acids. Germline CDR1 reads MNHEY; CDR2 reads SVGEGT. V was pared by 6 bases and J by 2 bases, with 13 bases between. For the CDR3, the DNA is TGTGCCAGCAGCGCGCCGAGAACAAACTATGGCTACACCTTC. Translation: CASSAPRTNYGYTF.

This chain links TRBV19 with TRBJ1-6, with D tentatively TRBD1 (5 bases). V was trimmed by 5 bases and J by 6 bases, leaving 14 bases between them. Per the germline V gene, CDR1 is LNHDA and CDR2 is SQIVND (reference sequence). There are 15 residues in the CDR3. This chain's CDR3 is CASSPREGSNSPLHF. DNA of the CDR3: TGTGCCAGTAGTCCTCGCGAGGGGTCTAATTCACCCCTCCACTTT.

This clonotype was recorded a few times. The V and J genes are TRBV7-9 and TRBJ1-4; D uncertain. From germline, CDR1 is SEHNR and CDR2 FQNEAQ (reference sequence). Trimming removed 1 base at V and 10 bases at J, with 7 bases between. The CDR3 consists of 12 residues. Here the CDR3 reads CASSLDLLKLFF. The CDR3 coding sequence is TGTGCCAGCAGCTTAGACCTTTTAAAACTGTTTTTT.

The rearrangement links TRBV20-1 to TRBJ1-2, with D maybe TRBD1 (6 bases). The V and J ends lost 3 bases and 8 bases respectively, with 13 bases between them. The CDR3 consists of 12 residues. The germline CDR1 and CDR2 sequences are DFQATT and SNEGSKA (reference sequence). Here the CDR3 reads CSASTQGQGYTF. In nucleotides, the CDR3 is TGCAGTGCTAGCACTCAGGGGCAAGGCTACACCTTC.

This clonotype came up once. V is TRBV7-2 and J is TRBJ2-1, with TRBD2 as a possible D gene (8 bases). The CDR3 is 16 residues long. Trimming removed 7 bases at V and 10 bases at J, with 26 bases between. CDR1 is SGHTA and CDR2 is FQGNSA in the germline V gene. The CDR3 nucleotides are TGTGCCAGCACAGACAGGGAACTAGCGGTACGTTACGAGCAGTTCTTC. Translated, it gives CASTDRELAVRYEQFF.

This clonotype was observed a few times. V and J are TRBV7-2 and TRBJ1-5, with TRBD1 matching over 7 bases. CDR3 size: 14 residues. V was pared by 4 bases and J by 10 bases, with 10 bases of the junction left unmatched. Germline values: CDR1 SGHTA, CDR2 FQGNSA. This CDR3 reads CASSSTGFVGPQHF. DNA for the CDR3: TGTGCCAGCAGCTCGACAGGGTTCGTGGGTCCCCAGCATTTT.

Here the CDR3 DNA reads TGTGCCAGCAGCTCACAGGGGCCGACTGAAGCTTTCTTT. Its protein product is CASSSQGPTEAFF. V gene TRBV9 combines with J gene TRBJ1-1; TRBD1 matches 7 bases. V lost 4 bases, J lost 5 bases, and 5 bases stayed unmatched. This CDR3 contains 13 residues. Per germline, CDR1 SGDLS and CDR2 YYNGEE.

This chain connects TRBV6-5 to TRBJ2-1; 10 bases fit TRBD2. The junction had 8 bases not matched to a gene; V was cut back by 2 bases and J by 7 bases. This CDR3 contains 16 residues. Germline V gene data show CDR1 as MNHEY and CDR2 as SVGAGI. In DNA form, the CDR3 reads TGTGCCAGCAGTTACCTTGCTAGCGGGAGAGAGAATGAGCAGTTCTTC. Residues: CASSYLASGRENEQFF.

The V gene is TRBV7-2, the J gene TRBJ1-5; D ambiguous. V lost 1 base, J lost 9 bases, and 10 bases lay in between. The germline CDR1 and CDR2 sequences are SGHTA and FQGNSA. The CDR3 sequence is 13 residues long. The CDR3 protein is CASSLGAAGPQHF. DNA for the CDR3: TGTGCCAGCAGCTTAGGGGCCGCCGGGCCCCAGCATTTT.

The rearrangement joins TRBV7-3 to TRBJ2-2, with D unresolved. The germline gives CDR1 SGHTA, CDR2 FQGTGA. Trimming left V 3 bases short and J 1 base short, with 6 bases between. The CDR3 contains 14 residues. In DNA, the CDR3 is TGTGCCAGCAGCTTCGGATGGAACACCGGGGAGCTGTTTTTT. It is translated as CASSFGWNTGELFF.

This chain uses TRBV5-1 with TRBJ1-6; a weak D match, TRBD1 (5 bases). Germline CDR1 and CDR2: SGHRS and YFSETQ. The CDR3 runs 14 residues. V lost 5 bases and J lost 8, with 14 bases in between. The CDR3 region is CASRPGPMDSPLHF. CDR3 sequence (DNA): TGCGCCAGCAGGCCGGGGCCTATGGATTCACCCCTCCACTTT.

This chain joins TRBV6-1 and TRBJ2-3; TRBD2 is a possible D gene (6 bases). V shed 6 bases and J shed 5 bases, with 18 bases lying between them. Germline assignment: CDR1 MNHNS and CDR2 SASEGT. The CDR3 is made up of 15 amino acids. CDR3 sequence reads: CASSSSTRGGDTQYF. In DNA form, the CDR3 reads TGTGCCAGCAGCTCGTCGACTAGGGGTGGAGATACGCAGTATTTT.

The chain links TRBV28 to TRBJ1-2; D gene ambiguous. This CDR3 region has 13 residues. V lost 7 bases, J lost 0 bases, and 9 bases lay in between. Germline values: CDR1 MDHEN, CDR2 SYDVKM. The CDR3 nucleotides read TGTGCCAGCATGAGGACGGCTAACTATGGCTACACCTTC. It yields the protein CASMRTANYGYTF.